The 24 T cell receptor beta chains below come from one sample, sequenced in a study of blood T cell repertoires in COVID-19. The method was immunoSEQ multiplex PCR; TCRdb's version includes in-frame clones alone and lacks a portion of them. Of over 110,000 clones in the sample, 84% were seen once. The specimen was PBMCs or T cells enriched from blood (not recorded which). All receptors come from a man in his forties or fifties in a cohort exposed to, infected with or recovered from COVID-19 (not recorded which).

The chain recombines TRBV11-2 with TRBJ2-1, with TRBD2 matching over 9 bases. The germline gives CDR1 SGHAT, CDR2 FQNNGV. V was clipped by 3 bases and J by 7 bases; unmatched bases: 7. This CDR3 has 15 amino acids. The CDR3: CASSFGPSGENEQFF. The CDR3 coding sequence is TGTGCCAGCAGCTTTGGGCCTAGCGGGGAAAATGAGCAGTTCTTC.

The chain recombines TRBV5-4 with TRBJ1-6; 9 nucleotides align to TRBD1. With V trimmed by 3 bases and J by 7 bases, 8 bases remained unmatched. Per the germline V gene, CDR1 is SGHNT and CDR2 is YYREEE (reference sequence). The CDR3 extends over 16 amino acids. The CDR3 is CASSSTGGVRNSPLHF. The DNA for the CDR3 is TGTGCCAGCAGCTCCACAGGGGGCGTACGAAATTCACCCCTCCACTTT.

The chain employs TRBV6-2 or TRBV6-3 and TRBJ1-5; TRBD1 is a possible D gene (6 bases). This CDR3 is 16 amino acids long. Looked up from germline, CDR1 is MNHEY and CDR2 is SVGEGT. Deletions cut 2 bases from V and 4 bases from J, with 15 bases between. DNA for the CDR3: TGTGCCAGCAGTTACGGTTCTTGGGGGCGGAATCAGCCCCAGCATTTT. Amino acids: CASSYGSWGRNQPQHF.

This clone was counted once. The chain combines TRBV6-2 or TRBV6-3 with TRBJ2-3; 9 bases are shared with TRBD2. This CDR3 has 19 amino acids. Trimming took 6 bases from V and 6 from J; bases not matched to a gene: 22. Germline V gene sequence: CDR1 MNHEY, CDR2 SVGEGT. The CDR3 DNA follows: TGTGCCAGCAGCCCCCCTTCGGGCCTGAGTAGCGGGAGACCCGATACGCAGTATTTT. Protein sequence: CASSPPSGLSSGRPDTQYF.

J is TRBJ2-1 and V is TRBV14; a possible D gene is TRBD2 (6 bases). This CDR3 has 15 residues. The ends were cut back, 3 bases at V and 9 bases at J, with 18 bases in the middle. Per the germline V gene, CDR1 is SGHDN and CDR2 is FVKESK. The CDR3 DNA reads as TGTGCCAGCAGCCACCGGACTACCCATGCCTCTGAGCAGTTCTTC. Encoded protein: CASSHRTTHASEQFF.

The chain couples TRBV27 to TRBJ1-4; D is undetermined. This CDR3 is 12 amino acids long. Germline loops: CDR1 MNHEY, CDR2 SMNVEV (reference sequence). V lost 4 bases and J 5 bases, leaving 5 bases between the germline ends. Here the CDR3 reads CASSSRNEKLFF. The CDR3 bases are TGTGCCAGCAGTTCACGGAATGAAAAACTGTTTTTT.

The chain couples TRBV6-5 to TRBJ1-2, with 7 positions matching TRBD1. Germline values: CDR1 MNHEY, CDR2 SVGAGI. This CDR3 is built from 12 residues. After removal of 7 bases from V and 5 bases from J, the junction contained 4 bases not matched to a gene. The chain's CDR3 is CASTRTGYGYTF. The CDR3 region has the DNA TGTGCCAGCACCCGGACAGGATATGGCTACACCTTC.

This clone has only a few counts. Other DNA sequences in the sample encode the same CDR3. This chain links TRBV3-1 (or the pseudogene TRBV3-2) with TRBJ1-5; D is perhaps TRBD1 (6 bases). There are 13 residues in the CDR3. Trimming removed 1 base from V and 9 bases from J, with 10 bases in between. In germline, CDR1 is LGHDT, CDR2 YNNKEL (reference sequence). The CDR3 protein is CASSQGQGGPQHF. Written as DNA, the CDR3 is TGTGCCAGCAGCCAAGGCCAAGGGGGGCCCCAGCATTTT.

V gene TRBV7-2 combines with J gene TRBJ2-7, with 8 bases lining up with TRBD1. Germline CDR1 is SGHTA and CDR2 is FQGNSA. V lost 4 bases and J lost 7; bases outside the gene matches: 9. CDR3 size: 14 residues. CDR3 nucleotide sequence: TGTGCCAGCAGCTCGTCCACAGGGGGGAGGGAGCAGTACTTC. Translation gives CASSSSTGGREQYF.

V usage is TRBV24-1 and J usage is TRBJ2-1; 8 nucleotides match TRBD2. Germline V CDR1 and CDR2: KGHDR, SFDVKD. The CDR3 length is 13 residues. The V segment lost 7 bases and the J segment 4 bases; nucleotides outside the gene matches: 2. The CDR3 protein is CATSGLAYNEQFF. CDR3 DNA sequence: TGTGCCACCAGCGGACTAGCTTACAATGAGCAGTTCTTC.

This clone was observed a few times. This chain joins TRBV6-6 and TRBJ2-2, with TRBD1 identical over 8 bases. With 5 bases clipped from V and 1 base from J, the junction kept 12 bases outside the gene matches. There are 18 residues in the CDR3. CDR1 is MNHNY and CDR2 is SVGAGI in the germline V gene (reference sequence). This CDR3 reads CASSPRAAGTGNTGELFF. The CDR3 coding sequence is TGTGCCAGCAGTCCCCGGGCGGCCGGGACAGGGAACACCGGGGAGCTGTTTTTT.

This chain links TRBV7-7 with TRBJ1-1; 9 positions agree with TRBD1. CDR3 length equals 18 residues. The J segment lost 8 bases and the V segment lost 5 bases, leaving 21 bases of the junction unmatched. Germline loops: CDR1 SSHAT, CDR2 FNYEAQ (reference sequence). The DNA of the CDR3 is TGTGCCAGCAGCCGAACTAATTCAACCATGGACAGGGGCCGCGAAGCTTTCTTT. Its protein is CASSRTNSTMDRGREAFF.

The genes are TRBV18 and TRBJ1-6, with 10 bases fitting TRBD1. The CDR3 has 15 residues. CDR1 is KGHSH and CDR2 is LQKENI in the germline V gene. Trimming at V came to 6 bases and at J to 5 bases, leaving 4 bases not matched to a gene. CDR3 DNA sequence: TGTGCCAGCTCCCCCGGGACAGGGGATAATTCACCCCTCCACTTT. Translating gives CASSPGTGDNSPLHF.

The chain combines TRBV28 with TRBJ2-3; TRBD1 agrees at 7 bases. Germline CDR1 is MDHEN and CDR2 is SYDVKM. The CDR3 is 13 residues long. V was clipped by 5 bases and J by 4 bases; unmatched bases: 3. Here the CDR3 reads CASSTRGPDTQYF. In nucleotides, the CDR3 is TGTGCCAGCAGTACGAGGGGGCCAGATACGCAGTATTTT.

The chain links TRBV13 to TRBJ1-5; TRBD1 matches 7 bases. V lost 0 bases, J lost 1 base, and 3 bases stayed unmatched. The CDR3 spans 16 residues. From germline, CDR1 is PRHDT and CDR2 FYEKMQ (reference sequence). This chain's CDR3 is CASSLGPRGSNQPQHF. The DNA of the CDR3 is TGTGCCAGCAGCTTAGGCCCCAGGGGGAGCAATCAGCCCCAGCATTTT.

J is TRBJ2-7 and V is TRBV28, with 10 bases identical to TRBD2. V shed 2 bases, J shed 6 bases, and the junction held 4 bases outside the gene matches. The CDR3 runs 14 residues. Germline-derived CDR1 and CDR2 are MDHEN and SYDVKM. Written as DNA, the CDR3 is TGTGCCAGCAGTTTACTAGCGGGAGTCCCCGAGCAGTACTTC. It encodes CASSLLAGVPEQYF.

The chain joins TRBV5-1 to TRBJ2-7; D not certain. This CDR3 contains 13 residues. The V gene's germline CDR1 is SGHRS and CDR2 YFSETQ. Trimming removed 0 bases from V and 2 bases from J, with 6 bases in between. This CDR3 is CASSLGAPYEQYF. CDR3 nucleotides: TGCGCCAGCAGCTTGGGGGCCCCCTACGAGCAGTACTTC.

The CDR3 DNA reads TGTGCCATCAGTGAGACCACGGGACAAGCTAGCACAGATACGCAGTATTTT. Protein sequence: CAISETTGQASTDTQYF. The chain recombines TRBV10-3 with TRBJ2-3; TRBD1 might be the D (6 bases). The V end was cut by 2 bases, the J end by 0 bases, with 15 bases between. The germline V gene has CDR1 ENHRY and CDR2 SYGVKD. The CDR3 spans 17 residues.

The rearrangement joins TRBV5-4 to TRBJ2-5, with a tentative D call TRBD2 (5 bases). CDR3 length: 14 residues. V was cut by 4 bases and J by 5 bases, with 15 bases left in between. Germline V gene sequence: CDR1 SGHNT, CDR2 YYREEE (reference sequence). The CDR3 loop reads CASSQRGTEETQYF. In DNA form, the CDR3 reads TGTGCCAGCAGCCAACGGGGTACGGAGGAGACCCAGTACTTC.

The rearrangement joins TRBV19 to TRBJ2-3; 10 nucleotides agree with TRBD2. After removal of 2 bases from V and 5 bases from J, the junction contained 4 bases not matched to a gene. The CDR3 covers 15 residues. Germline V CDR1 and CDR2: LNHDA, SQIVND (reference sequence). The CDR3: CASSIQAGGIDTQYF. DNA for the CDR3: TGTGCCAGTAGTATACAAGCGGGGGGGATAGATACGCAGTATTTT.

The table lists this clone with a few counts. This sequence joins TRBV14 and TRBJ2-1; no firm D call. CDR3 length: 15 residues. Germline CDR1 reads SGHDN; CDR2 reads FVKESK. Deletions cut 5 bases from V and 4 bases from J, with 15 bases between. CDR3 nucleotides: TGTGCCAGCAGCTCGGGTGGAACCCCATACAATGAGCAGTTCTTC. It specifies CASSSGGTPYNEQFF.

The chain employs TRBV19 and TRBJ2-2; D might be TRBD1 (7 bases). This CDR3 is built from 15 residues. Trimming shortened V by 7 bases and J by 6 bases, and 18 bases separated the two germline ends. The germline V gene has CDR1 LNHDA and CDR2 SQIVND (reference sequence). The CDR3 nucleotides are TGTGCCAGTACCCCCGCAGGGGGGCCCGCCGGGGAGCTGTTTTTT. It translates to CASTPAGGPAGELFF.

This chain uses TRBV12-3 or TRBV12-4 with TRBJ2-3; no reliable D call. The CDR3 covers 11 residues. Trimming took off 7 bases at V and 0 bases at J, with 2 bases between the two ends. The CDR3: CASTSTDTQYF. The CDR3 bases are TGTGCCAGCACTAGCACAGATACGCAGTATTTT.

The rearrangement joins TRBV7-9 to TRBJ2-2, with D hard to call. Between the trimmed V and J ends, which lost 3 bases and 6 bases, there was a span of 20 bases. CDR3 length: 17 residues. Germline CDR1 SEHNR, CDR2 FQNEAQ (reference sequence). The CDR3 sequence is CASSLSSAPVFPGELFF. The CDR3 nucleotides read TGTGCCAGCAGCTTGAGCTCTGCCCCGGTTTTTCCCGGGGAGCTGTTTTTT.